This TCR beta chain was identified in a study of CD8+ T cells in alopecia areata. Whole-study context: Tofacitinib exposure lasted 6 to 18 months, followed by 6 months off drug.

As concerns this clone: Its antigen is undetermined.

RNA, once extracted, was reverse transcribed into cDNA for use as the sequencing template. Clones were read by immunoSEQ multiplex PCR, and TCRdb kept only the in-frame ones, dropping some. The data show almost 250,000 clones, around two thirds seen once. Points from the study as a whole: Sequencing of scalp samples also captures resident alphabeta T cells of normal skin. Researchers report lesional scalp, most notably alopecia totalis/universalis, outstripped normal scalp in clonality.

Obtained from alopecia areata patients were lesional scalp punch biopsies along with peripheral blood. This CDR3 comprises 15 residues. After removal of 2 bases from V and 14 bases from J, the junction contained 15 bases not matched to a gene. The germline V gene encodes CDR1 GTSNPN and CDR2 SVGIG (reference sequence). The sequencing here drew on CD4+ T cells sorted from blood, taken at week 0. This receptor was taken from a human donor with alopecia areata. This chain links TRBV30 with TRBJ1-6, with TRBD1 matching 7 bases. The CDR3 here is CAWSYGGTALIALHF. Here the CDR3 DNA reads TGTGCCTGGAGTTATGGTGGGACAGCACTCATAGCCCTCCACTTT.